These 24 T cell receptor beta chains were sequenced from one sample in a study of Tregs in tolerant kidney transplant recipients. TCRdb keeps only in-frame clones here, not all; method: immunoSEQ multiplex PCR. The sample has 90,000 to 120,000 clones, nearly 90% seen once. This specimen was CD4+ T cells from blood, taken before the transplant. Source of these receptors: a human donor who received a combined kidney and bone marrow transplant.

The V gene is TRBV28, the J gene TRBJ2-2; the match to TRBD2 covers 8 bases. From germline, CDR1 is MDHEN and CDR2 SYDVKM. V shed 6 bases and J 6 bases; nucleotides not matched to a gene: 15. The CDR3 loop spans 17 amino acids. The CDR3 here is CASSYLPAGAAAGELFF. CDR3 sequence (DNA): TGTGCCAGCAGCTACCTTCCAGCGGGAGCGGCGGCCGGGGAGCTGTTTTTT.

The CDR3 here is CASTPGWGNYGYTF. The CDR3 nucleotides are TGTGCCAGTACCCCAGGGTGGGGCAACTATGGCTACACCTTC. The V call is TRBV19, the J call TRBJ1-2, with TRBD1 as a possible D gene (5 bases). The length of the CDR3 is 14 residues. Trimming stripped 7 bases from V and 2 bases from J, with 14 bases between. Germline CDR1 LNHDA, CDR2 SQIVND (reference sequence).

The rearrangement uses TRBV19 and TRBJ1-6; D perhaps matches TRBD1 (5 bases). Germline CDR1 and CDR2: LNHDA and SQIVND (reference sequence). The CDR3 is made up of 15 amino acids. V was pared by 6 bases and J by 6 bases, with 15 bases between. The CDR3 sequence: CASSRRTGVNSPLHF. CDR3 nucleotide sequence: TGTGCCAGTAGCCGTCGAACAGGAGTTAATTCACCCCTCCACTTT.

V usage is TRBV10-3 and J usage is TRBJ1-1, with 7 nucleotides matching TRBD1. The CDR3 contains 16 residues. The ends lost 0 bases at V and 0 bases at J; junction bases unmatched: 4. Germline CDR1 is ENHRY and CDR2 is SYGVKD. CDR3 sequence (DNA): TGTGCCATCAGTGAGTCTACAGGGGATTTGAACACTGAAGCTTTCTTT. It codes for CAISESTGDLNTEAFF.

The chain links TRBV2 to TRBJ1-6; 10 bases line up with TRBD1. The CDR3 runs 16 residues. Looked up from germline, CDR1 is SNHLY and CDR2 is FYNNEI. Losses at the gene ends were 9 bases for V and 9 bases for J; bases not matched to a gene: 14. For the CDR3, the DNA is TGTGCCAGAGGGGGCCAGTCGGGGGACAGGGGTTCACCCCTCCACTTT. Protein product: CARGGQSGDRGSPLHF.

The rearrangement uses TRBV6-5 and TRBJ1-2, with TRBD1 as a possible D gene (5 bases). Trimming stripped 4 bases from V and 5 bases from J, with 8 bases between. The CDR3 is made up of 12 amino acids. The V gene's germline CDR1 is MNHEY and CDR2 SVGAGI. Here the CDR3 DNA reads TGTGCCAGCAGTTCCCGACAGTATGGCTACACCTTC. Encoded protein: CASSSRQYGYTF.

The V call is TRBV5-1, the J call TRBJ2-5; TRBD1 agrees at 8 bases. The CDR3 contains 13 residues. V shed 4 bases and J 3 bases; nucleotides not matched to a gene: 2. CDR1 is SGHRS, CDR2 YFSETQ, per germline. CDR3 sequence (DNA): TGCGCCAGCAGCCCGACAGGGGAAGAGACCCAGTACTTC. Its translation: CASSPTGEETQYF.

The chain employs TRBV9 and TRBJ2-1, with unresolved D. Germline lookup yields CDR1 SGDLS and CDR2 YYNGEE. This CDR3 has 15 amino acids. V lost 0 bases, J lost 6 bases, and 13 bases lay in between. The CDR3 sequence is CASSVGILDLNEQFF. The CDR3 DNA is TGTGCCAGCAGCGTAGGTATCCTAGATCTCAATGAGCAGTTCTTC. The full variable domain, rest sourced from reference TRBV9 and TRBJ2-1, is DSGVTQTPKHLITATGQRVTLRCSPRSGDLSVYWYQQSLDQGLQFLIQYYNGEERAKGNILERFSAQQFPDLHSELNLSSLELGDSALYFCASSVGILDLNEQFFGPGTRLTVL.

The chain links TRBV28 to TRBJ1-5, with 12 bases lining up with TRBD1. Per the germline V gene, CDR1 is MDHEN and CDR2 is SYDVKM. The ends lost 5 bases at V and 6 bases at J; junction bases unmatched: 8. CDR3 length: 16 residues. The CDR3 DNA follows: TGTGCCAGCAGTCTCGTCGGGACAGGGGGCCGTCAGCCCCAGCATTTT. Its translation: CASSLVGTGGRQPQHF.

The chain has TRBV5-1 and TRBJ2-7, with 7 nucleotides matching TRBD1. Germline CDR1 reads SGHRS; CDR2 reads YFSETQ. V gave up 0 bases and J gave up 2 bases; unmatched junction bases: 5. The CDR3 is 15 residues long. The CDR3 nucleotides read TGCGCCAGCAGCTTGGAGGGACAGAGTCCCTACGAGCAGTACTTC. Translating it yields CASSLEGQSPYEQYF.

The gene calls are TRBV4-1 and TRBJ1-4; 9 nucleotides align to TRBD1. The germline CDR1 and CDR2 sequences are MGHRA and YSYEKL. The CDR3 is made up of 14 amino acids. Germline trimming cut 6 bases from V and 7 bases from J; bases unmatched to any gene: 6. The CDR3 loop is CASRKQGAFEKLFF. Here the CDR3 DNA reads TGCGCCAGCAGGAAACAGGGGGCGTTTGAAAAACTGTTTTTT.

V gene TRBV10-3 combines with J gene TRBJ2-1; D possibly corresponds to TRBD2 (5 bases). The CDR3 covers 17 residues. Germline assignment: CDR1 ENHRY and CDR2 SYGVKD. The germline V and J ends were trimmed by 0 bases and 3 bases, with 15 bases remaining between them. CDR3 loop: CAISESGRGSGYNEQFF. For the CDR3, the DNA is TGTGCCATCAGTGAGTCGGGTCGCGGGTCAGGCTACAATGAGCAGTTCTTC.

The chain combines TRBV16 with TRBJ1-4; D gene unclear. There are 12 residues in the CDR3. The germline V gene encodes CDR1 KGHSY and CDR2 FQNENV. With 0 bases removed from V and 13 bases from J, the gap between germline ends came to 9 bases. CDR3 bases: TGTGCCAGCAGCCAATCAGGAGGAGCACTGTTTTTT. It codes for CASSQSGGALFF.

The rearrangement joins TRBV28 to TRBJ1-2; D gene uncertain. Trimming removed 3 bases from V and 5 bases from J, with 7 bases in between. Germline V gene sequence: CDR1 MDHEN, CDR2 SYDVKM. There are 12 residues in the CDR3. In DNA form, the CDR3 reads TGTGCCAGCAGTTTGGCGGGTTATGGCTACACCTTC. Residues: CASSLAGYGYTF.

The V and J genes are TRBV12-5 and TRBJ1-5; D gene ambiguous. The CDR3 is 15 amino acids. Trimming cost V 0 bases and J 3 bases, with 9 bases left between them. The V gene's germline CDR1 is LGHNT and CDR2 FRNRAP. The CDR3 is CASGLVHGDNQPQHF. CDR3 sequence (DNA): TGTGCTAGTGGTTTGGTACACGGGGACAATCAGCCCCAGCATTTT.

This clone was observed a single time. The rearrangement uses TRBV7-9 and TRBJ2-3; D is possibly TRBD2 (6 bases). V lost 3 bases to trimming and J lost 2 bases, with 12 bases between them. CDR1 and CDR2 (germline): SEHNR, FQNEAQ (reference sequence). This CDR3 has 15 residues. CDR3 DNA: TGTGCCAGCAGCTTTGTGGCGGGAATCACAGATACGCAGTATTTT. Encoded protein: CASSFVAGITDTQYF.

CDR3 amino acids: CASSPPPGGETQYF. The CDR3 nucleotides read TGTGCCAGCAGTCCCCCCCCAGGGGGAGAGACCCAGTACTTC. This chain connects TRBV28 to TRBJ2-5; TRBD1 matches 7 bases. Per germline, CDR1 MDHEN and CDR2 SYDVKM. The CDR3 spans 14 residues. Trimming removed 5 bases from V and 4 bases from J; junction bases left unmatched: 7.

The chain has TRBV6-1 and TRBJ1-6, with D perhaps matching TRBD1 (5 bases). Trimming took 10 bases from V and 5 from J, leaving 18 bases between them. The CDR3 covers 15 residues. Germline V gene sequence: CDR1 MNHNS, CDR2 SASEGT. In DNA, the CDR3 is TGTGCCACGCGGGGGGGTTGGGGAAATAATTCACCCCTCCACTTT. Translation gives CATRGGWGNNSPLHF.

J is TRBJ2-3 and V is TRBV2; 9 nucleotides match TRBD2. CDR1 and CDR2 (germline): SNHLY, FYNNEI. After removal of 1 base from V and 4 bases from J, the junction contained 3 bases not matched to a gene. The length of the CDR3 is 15 residues. The DNA of the CDR3 is TGTGCCAGCAGTGAAGAGCGGGGGGCCCCAGATACGCAGTATTTT. This encodes CASSEERGAPDTQYF.

This clone showed up just once. This sequence joins TRBV6-1 and TRBJ2-4; TRBD2 might be the D (5 bases). Germline CDR1 and CDR2: MNHNS and SASEGT. V was trimmed by 6 bases and J by 5 bases, leaving 14 bases between them. This CDR3 is 14 amino acids long. This CDR3 is CASSPRGKENIQYF. The CDR3 DNA reads as TGTGCCAGCAGCCCCCGGGGTAAGGAAAACATTCAGTACTTC.

The gene calls are TRBV7-2 and TRBJ2-2, with D perhaps TRBD2 (6 bases). Germline V CDR1 and CDR2: SGHTA, FQGNSA. The CDR3 contains 16 residues. V shed 2 bases and J shed 0 bases, with 10 bases lying between them. The CDR3 nucleotides read TGTGCCAGCAGCTTACGCGGGACCCCGAACACCGGGGAGCTGTTTTTT. This translates into CASSLRGTPNTGELFF.

The rearrangement uses TRBV19 and TRBJ1-1; TRBD1 matches at 7 bases. Germline trimming cut 5 bases from V and 0 bases from J; bases unmatched to any gene: 12. Germline V gene lookup returns CDR1 LNHDA and CDR2 SQIVND (reference sequence). The CDR3 extends over 17 amino acids. CDR3 region: CASSGPPGQNLNTEAFF. The CDR3 nucleotides are TGTGCCAGTAGTGGACCTCCGGGACAGAATTTGAACACTGAAGCTTTCTTT.

The chain has TRBV6-5 and TRBJ2-2; tentative D call: TRBD1 (6 bases). Trimming shortened V by 0 bases and J by 6 bases, and 11 bases separated the two germline ends. The CDR3 is 15 amino acids. The germline V gene encodes CDR1 MNHEY and CDR2 SVGAGI. CDR3 sequence: CASSYSPGDAGELFF. As DNA, the CDR3 is TGTGCCAGCAGTTACTCTCCAGGGGATGCCGGGGAGCTGTTTTTT.

The chain combines TRBV10-3 with TRBJ1-1; no definite D call. The germline V gene has CDR1 ENHRY and CDR2 SYGVKD. This CDR3 has 14 residues. Trimming cost V 3 bases and J 2 bases, with 10 bases left between them. The CDR3 DNA reads TGTGCCATCAGTGACTGGGCACAAAACACTGAAGCTTTCTTT. It is translated as CAISDWAQNTEAFF.